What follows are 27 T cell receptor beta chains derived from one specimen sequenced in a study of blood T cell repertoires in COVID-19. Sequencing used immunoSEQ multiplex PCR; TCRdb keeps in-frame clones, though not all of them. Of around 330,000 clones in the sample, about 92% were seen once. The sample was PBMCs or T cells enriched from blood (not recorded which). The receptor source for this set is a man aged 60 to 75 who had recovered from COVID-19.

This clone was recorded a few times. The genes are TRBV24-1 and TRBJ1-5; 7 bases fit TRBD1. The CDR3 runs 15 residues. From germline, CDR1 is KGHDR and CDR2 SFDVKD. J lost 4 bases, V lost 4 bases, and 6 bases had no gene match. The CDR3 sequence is CATSETGTDNQPQHF. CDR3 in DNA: TGTGCCACCAGTGAAACCGGGACAGATAATCAGCCCCAGCATTTT.

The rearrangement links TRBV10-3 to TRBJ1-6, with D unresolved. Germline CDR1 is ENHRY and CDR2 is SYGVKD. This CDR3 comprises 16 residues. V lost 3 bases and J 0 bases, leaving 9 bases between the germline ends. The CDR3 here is CAISEYSSSYNSPLHF. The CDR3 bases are TGTGCCATCAGTGAATACAGCAGCTCCTATAATTCACCCCTCCACTTT.

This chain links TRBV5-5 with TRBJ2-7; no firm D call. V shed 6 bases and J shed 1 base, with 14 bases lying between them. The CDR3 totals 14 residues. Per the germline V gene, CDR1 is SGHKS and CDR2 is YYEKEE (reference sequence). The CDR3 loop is CASTLDQASYEQYF. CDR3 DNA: TGTGCCAGCACCTTAGACCAGGCGTCCTACGAGCAGTACTTC.

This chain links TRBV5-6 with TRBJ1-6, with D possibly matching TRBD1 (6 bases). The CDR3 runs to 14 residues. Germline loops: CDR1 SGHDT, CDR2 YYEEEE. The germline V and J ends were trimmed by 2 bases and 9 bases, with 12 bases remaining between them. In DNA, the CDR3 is TGTGCCAGCAGCTTCACAGGGCGGCGTTCACCCCTCCACTTT. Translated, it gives CASSFTGRRSPLHF.

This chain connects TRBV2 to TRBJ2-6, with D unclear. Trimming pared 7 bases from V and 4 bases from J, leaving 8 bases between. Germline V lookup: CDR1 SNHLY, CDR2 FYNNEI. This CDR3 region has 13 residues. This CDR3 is CASMVGGANVLTF. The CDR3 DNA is TGTGCCAGCATGGTGGGCGGGGCCAACGTCCTGACTTTC.

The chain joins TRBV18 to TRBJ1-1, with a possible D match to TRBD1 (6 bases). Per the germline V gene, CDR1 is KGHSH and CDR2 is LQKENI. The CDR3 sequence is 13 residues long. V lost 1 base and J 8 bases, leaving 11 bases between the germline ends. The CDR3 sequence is CASSPHRVGEAFF. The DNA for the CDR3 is TGTGCCAGCTCACCACACAGGGTCGGGGAAGCTTTCTTT.

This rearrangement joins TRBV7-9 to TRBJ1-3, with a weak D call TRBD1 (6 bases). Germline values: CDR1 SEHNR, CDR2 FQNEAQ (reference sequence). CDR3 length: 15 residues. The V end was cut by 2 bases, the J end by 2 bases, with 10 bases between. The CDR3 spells CASSLQGLTGNTIYF. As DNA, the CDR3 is TGTGCCAGCAGCTTACAGGGGCTGACTGGAAACACCATATATTTT.

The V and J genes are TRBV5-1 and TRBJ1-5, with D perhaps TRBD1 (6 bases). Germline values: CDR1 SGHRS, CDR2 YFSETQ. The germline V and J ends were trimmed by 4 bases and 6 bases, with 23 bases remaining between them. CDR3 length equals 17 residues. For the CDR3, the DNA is TGCGCCAGCAGCCCGGGCTGGGGGCCCGACTTTTCTCAGCCCCAGCATTTT. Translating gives CASSPGWGPDFSQPQHF.

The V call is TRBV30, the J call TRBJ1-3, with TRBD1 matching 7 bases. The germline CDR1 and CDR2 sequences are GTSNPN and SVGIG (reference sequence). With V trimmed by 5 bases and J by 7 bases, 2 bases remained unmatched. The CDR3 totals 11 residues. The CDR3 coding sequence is TGTGCCTGGGACAGGGCCAACACCATATATTTT. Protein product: CAWDRANTIYF.

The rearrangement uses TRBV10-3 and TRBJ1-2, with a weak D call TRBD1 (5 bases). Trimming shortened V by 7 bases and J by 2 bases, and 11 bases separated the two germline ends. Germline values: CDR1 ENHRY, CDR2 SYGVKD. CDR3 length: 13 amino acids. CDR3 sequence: CAIKGRVNYGYTF. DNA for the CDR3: TGTGCCATCAAGGGCAGGGTAAACTATGGCTACACCTTC.

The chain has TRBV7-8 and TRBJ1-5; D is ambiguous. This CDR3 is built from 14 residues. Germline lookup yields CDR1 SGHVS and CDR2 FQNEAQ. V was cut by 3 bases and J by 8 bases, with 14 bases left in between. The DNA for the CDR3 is TGTGCCAGCAGCTTTGATTTCGCCTTAGAGCCCCAGCATTTT. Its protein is CASSFDFALEPQHF.

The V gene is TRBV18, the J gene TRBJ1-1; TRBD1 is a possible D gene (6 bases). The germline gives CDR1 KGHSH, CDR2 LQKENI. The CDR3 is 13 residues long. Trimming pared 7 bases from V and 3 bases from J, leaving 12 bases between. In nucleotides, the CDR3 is TGTGCCAGCTTACAGGGTATCGACACTGAAGCTTTCTTT. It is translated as CASLQGIDTEAFF.

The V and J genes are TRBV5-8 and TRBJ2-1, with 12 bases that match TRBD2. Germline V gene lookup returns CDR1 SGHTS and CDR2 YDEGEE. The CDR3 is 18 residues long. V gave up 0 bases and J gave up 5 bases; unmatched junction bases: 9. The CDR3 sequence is CASSLGGLAGQVDNEQFF. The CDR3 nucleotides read TGTGCCAGCAGCTTGGGGGGACTAGCGGGCCAGGTGGACAATGAGCAGTTCTTC.

Here the CDR3 reads CASSPTSGRARHEQFF. CDR3 DNA sequence: TGTGCCAGCTCACCAACTAGCGGGAGGGCCAGGCATGAGCAGTTCTTC. This chain joins TRBV18 and TRBJ2-1; 13 bases are a match to TRBD2. The CDR3 totals 16 residues. Germline V gives CDR1 KGHSH, CDR2 LQKENI. The trim removed 2 bases at V and 8 bases at J, leaving 6 bases unmatched.

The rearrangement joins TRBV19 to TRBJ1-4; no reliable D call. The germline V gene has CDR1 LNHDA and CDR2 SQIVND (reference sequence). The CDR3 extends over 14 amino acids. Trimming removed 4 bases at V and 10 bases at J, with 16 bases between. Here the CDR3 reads CASSTRNALGKLFF. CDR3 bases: TGTGCCAGTAGTACGCGAAACGCGCTCGGAAAACTGTTTTTT.

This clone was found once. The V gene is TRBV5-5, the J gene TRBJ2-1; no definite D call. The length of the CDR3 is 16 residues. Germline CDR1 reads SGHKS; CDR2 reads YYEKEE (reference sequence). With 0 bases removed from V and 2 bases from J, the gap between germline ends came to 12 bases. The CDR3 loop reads CASSLGPPTTYNEQFF. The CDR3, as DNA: TGTGCCAGCAGCTTGGGACCACCAACTACCTACAATGAGCAGTTCTTC.

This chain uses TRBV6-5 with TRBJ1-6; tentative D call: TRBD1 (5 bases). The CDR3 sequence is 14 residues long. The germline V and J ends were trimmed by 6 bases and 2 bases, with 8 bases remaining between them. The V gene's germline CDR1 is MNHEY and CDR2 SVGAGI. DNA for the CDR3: TGTGCCAGCAGGGGGGGTACCTATAATTCACCCCTCCACTTT. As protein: CASRGGTYNSPLHF.

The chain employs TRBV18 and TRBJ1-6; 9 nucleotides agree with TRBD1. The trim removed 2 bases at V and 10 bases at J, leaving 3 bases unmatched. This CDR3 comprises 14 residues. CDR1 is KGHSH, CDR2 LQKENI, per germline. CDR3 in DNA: TGTGCCAGCTCACCAGGGACAGGGTGGTCACCCCTCCACTTT. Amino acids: CASSPGTGWSPLHF.

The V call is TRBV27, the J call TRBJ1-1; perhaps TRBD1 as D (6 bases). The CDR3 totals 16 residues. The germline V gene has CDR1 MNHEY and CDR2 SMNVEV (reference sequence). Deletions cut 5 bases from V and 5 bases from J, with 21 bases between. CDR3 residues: CASSPHYRVGYTEAFF. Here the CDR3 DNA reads TGTGCCAGCAGTCCTCATTACAGGGTCGGGTATACTGAAGCTTTCTTT.

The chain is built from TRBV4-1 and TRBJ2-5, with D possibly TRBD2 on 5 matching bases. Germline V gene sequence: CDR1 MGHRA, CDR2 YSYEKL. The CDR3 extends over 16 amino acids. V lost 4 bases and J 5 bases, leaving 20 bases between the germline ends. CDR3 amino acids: CASSPAGSRPGETQYF. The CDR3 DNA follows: TGCGCCAGCAGCCCTGCTGGATCTAGGCCGGGGGAGACCCAGTACTTC.

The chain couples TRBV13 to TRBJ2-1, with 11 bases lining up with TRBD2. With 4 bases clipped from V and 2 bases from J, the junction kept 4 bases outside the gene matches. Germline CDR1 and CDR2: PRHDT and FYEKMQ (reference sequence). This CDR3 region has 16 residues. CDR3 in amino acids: CASSSLAGGPYNEQFF. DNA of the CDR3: TGTGCCAGCAGCTCATTAGCGGGAGGGCCCTACAATGAGCAGTTCTTC.

Written as DNA, the CDR3 is TGTGCCAGTAGTCCCCCCCCACAGTGGGCTACTGGTGAAGCTTTCTTT. As protein: CASSPPPQWATGEAFF. This sequence joins TRBV19 and TRBJ1-1; D remains ambiguous. The CDR3 is 16 amino acids. Germline values: CDR1 LNHDA, CDR2 SQIVND (reference sequence). Trimming left V 5 bases short and J 7 bases short, with 23 bases between.

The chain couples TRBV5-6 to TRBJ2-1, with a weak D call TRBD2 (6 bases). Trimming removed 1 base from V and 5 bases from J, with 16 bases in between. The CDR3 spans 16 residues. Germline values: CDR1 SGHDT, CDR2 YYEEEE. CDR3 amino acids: CASSLQLGSVHNEQFF. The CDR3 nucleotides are TGTGCCAGCAGCTTGCAGCTCGGGAGCGTTCACAATGAGCAGTTCTTC. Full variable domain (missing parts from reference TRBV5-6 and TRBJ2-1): DAGVTQSPTHLIKTRGQQVTLRCSPKSGHDTVSWYQQALGQGPQFIFQYYEEEERQRGNFPDRFSGHQFPNYSSELNVNALLLGDSALYLCASSLQLGSVHNEQFFGPGTRLTVL.

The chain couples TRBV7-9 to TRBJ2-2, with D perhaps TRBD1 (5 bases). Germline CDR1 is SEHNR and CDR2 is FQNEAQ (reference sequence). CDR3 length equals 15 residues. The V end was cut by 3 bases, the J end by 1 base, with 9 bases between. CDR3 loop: CASSLPQGNTGELFF. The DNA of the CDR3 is TGTGCCAGCAGCTTGCCCCAGGGGAACACCGGGGAGCTGTTTTTT.

CDR3 amino acids: CASRNWDRGYQETQYF. CDR3 nucleotide sequence: TGTGCCAGCCGTAACTGGGACAGGGGATACCAAGAGACCCAGTACTTC. The chain recombines TRBV6-5 with TRBJ2-5; 10 bases align to TRBD1. V dropped 8 bases and J dropped 0; count of bases not matched to a gene: 9. CDR3 length equals 16 residues. Germline CDR1 and CDR2: MNHEY and SVGAGI.

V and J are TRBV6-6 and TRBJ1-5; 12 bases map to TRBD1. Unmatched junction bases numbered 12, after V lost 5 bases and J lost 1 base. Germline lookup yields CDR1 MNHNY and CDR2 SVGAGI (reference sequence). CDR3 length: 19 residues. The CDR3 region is CASSLEGGTGGKSNQPQHF. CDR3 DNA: TGTGCCAGCAGTCTCGAGGGCGGGACAGGGGGCAAGAGCAATCAGCCCCAGCATTTT.

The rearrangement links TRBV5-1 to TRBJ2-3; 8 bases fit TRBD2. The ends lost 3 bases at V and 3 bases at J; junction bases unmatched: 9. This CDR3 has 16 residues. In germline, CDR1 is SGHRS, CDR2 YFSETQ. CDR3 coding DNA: TGCGCCAGCAGCTCAGGGACTAGTGTCAGGACAGATACGCAGTATTTT. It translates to CASSSGTSVRTDTQYF.